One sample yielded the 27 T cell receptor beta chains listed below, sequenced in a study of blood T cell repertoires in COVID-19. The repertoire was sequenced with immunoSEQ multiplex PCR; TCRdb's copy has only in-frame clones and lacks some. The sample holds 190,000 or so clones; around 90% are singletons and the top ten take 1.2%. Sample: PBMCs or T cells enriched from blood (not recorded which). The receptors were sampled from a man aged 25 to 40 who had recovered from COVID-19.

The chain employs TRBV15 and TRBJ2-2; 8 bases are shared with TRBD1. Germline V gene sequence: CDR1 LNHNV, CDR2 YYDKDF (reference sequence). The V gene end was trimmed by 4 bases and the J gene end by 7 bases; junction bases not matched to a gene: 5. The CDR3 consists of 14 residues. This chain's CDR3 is CATSTGQVGGELFF. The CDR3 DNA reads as TGTGCCACCAGCACGGGACAGGTCGGCGGGGAGCTGTTTTTT.

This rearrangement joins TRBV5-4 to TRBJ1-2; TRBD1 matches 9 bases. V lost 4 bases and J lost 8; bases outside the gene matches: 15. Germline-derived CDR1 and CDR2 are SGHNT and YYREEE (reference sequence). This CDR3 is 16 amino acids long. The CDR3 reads CASSPSRDRVTVGYTF. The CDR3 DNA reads TGTGCCAGCAGCCCATCACGGGACAGGGTGACGGTGGGCTACACCTTC.

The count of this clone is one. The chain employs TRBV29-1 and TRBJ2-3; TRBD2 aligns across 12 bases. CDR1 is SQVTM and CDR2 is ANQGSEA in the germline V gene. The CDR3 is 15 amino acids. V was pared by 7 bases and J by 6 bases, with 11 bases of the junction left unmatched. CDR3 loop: CSASTSGGIADTQYF. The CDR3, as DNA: TGCAGCGCTTCGACTAGCGGGGGAATCGCGGATACGCAGTATTTT.

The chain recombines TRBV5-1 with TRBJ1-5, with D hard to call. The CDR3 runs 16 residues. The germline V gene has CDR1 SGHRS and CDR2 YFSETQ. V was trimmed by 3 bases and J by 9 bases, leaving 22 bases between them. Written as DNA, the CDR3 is TGCGCCAGCAGCTCTATCAAGAAGTACCGCGCCTGGCCCCAGCATTTT. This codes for CASSSIKKYRAWPQHF.

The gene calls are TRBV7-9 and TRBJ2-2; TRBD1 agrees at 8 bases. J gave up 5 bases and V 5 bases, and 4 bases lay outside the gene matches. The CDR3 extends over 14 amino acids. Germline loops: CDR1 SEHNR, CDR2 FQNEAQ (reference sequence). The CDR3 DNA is TGTGCCAGCAGCCGGACAGGGCAGACCGGGGAGCTGTTTTTT. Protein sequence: CASSRTGQTGELFF.

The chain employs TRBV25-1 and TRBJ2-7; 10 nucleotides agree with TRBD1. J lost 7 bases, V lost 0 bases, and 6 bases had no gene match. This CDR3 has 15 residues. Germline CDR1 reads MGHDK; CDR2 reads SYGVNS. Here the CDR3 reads CASSEYGTGDEEQYF. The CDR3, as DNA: TGTGCCAGCAGTGAATACGGGACAGGGGATGAGGAGCAGTACTTC.

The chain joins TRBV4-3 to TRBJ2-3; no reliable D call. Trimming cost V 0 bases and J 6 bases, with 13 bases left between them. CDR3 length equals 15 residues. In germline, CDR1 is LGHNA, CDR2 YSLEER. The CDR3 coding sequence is TGCGCCAGCAGCCAAGATCTCCTAGGAATGGATACGCAGTATTTT. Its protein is CASSQDLLGMDTQYF.

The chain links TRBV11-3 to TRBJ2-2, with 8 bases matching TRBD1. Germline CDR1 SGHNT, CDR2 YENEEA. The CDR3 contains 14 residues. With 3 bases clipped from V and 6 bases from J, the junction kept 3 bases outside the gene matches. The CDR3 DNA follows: TGTGCCAGCAGCTTGAGGACAGGGCCCGGGGAGCTGTTTTTT. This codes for CASSLRTGPGELFF.

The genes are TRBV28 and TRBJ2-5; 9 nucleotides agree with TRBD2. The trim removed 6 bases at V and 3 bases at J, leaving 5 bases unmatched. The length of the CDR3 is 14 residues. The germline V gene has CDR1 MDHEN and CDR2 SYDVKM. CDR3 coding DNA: TGTGCCAGCAGCAGTAGCGGGAGAGAAGAGACCCAGTACTTC. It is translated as CASSSSGREETQYF.

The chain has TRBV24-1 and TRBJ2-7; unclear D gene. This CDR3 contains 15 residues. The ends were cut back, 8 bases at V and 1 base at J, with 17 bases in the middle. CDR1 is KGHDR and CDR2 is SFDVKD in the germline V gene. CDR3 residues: CATTPPSRQSYEQYF. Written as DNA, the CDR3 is TGTGCCACCACCCCCCCGTCCAGGCAGTCCTACGAGCAGTACTTC.

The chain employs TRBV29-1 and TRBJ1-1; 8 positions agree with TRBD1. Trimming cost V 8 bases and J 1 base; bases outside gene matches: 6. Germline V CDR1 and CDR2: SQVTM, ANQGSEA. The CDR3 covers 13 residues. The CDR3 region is CSTGQGTNTEAFF. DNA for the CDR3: TGCAGCACCGGACAGGGAACGAACACTGAAGCTTTCTTT. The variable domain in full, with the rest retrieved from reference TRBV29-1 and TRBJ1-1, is SAVISQKPSRDICQRGTSLTIQCQVDSQVTMMFWYRQQPGQSLTLIATANQGSEATYESGFVIDKFPISRPNLTFSTLTVSNMSPEDSSIYLCSTGQGTNTEAFFGQGTRLTVV.

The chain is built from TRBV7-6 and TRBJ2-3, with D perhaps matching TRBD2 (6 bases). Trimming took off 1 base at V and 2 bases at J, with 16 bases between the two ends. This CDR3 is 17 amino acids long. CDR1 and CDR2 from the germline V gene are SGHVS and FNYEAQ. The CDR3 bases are TGTGCCAGCAGCTTAGGAGGAGGGCAGGACTACACAGATACGCAGTATTTT. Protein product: CASSLGGGQDYTDTQYF.

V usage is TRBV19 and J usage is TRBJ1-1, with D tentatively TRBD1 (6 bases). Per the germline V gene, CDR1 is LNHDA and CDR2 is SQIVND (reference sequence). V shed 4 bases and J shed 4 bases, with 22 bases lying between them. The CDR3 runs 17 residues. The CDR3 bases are TGTGCCAGTAGTACTCAGCCCCCGGGGGGGCTGGGCACTGAAGCTTTCTTT. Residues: CASSTQPPGGLGTEAFF.

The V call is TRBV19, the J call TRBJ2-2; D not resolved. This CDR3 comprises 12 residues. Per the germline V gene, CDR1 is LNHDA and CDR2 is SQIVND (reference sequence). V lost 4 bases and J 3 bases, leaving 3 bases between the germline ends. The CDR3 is CASSTYTGELFF. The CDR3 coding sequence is TGTGCCAGTAGTACATACACCGGGGAGCTGTTTTTT.

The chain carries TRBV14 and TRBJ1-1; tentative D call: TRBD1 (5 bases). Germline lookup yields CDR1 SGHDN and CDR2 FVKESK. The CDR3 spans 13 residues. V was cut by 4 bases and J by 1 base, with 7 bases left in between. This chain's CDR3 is CASSLTGNTEAFF. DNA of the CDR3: TGTGCCAGCAGCCTTACAGGGAACACTGAAGCTTTCTTT.

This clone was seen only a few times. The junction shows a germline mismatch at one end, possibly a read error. The DNA for the CDR3 is TGTGCTAGCAGCCTCGGGACAGGCCTTCAAGAGACCCAGTACTTC. This gives the protein CASSLGTGLQETQYF. The rearrangement joins TRBV7-7 to TRBJ2-5; 8 bases line up with TRBD1. This CDR3 comprises 15 residues. Germline V gene sequence: CDR1 SSHAT, CDR2 FNYEAQ (reference sequence).

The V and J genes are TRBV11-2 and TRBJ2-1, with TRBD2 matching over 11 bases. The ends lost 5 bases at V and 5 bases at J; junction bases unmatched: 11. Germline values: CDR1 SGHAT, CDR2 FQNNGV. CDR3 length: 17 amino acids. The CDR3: CASSPIAGGPGHNEQFF. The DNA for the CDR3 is TGTGCCAGCAGCCCAATAGCGGGGGGGCCGGGTCACAATGAGCAGTTCTTC. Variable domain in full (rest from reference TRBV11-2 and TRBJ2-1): EAGVAQSPRYKIIEKRQSVAFWCNPISGHATLYWYQQILGQGPKLLIQFQNNGVVDDSQLPKDRFSAERLKGVDSTLKIQPAKLEDSAVYLCASSPIAGGPGHNEQFFGPGTRLTVL.

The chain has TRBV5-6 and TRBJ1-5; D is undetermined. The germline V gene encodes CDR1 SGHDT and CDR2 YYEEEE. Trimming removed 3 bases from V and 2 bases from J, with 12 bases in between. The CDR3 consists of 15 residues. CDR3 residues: CASSSTVIGNQPQHF. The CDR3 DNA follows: TGTGCCAGCAGCTCGACTGTTATAGGCAATCAGCCCCAGCATTTT.

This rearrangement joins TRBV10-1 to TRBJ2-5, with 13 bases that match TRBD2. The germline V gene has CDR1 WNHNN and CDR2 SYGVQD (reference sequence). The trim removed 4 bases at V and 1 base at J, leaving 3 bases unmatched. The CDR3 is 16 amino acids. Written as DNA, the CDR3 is TGCGCCAGCAGTGGTAGACTAGCGGGAGGCCAAGAGACCCAGTACTTC. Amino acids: CASSGRLAGGQETQYF.

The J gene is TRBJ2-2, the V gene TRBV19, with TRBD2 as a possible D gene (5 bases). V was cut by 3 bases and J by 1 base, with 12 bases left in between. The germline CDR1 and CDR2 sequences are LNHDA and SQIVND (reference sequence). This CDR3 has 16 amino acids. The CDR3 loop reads CASSIPRGQNTGELFF. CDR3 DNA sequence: TGTGCCAGTAGTATCCCCCGCGGGCAGAACACCGGGGAGCTGTTTTTT.

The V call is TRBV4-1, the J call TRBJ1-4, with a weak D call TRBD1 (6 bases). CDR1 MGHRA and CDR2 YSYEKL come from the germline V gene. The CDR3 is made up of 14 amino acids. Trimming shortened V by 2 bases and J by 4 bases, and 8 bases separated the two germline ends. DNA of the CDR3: TGCGCCAGCAGCCAAACAGGGTTTAATGAAAAACTGTTTTTT. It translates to CASSQTGFNEKLFF.

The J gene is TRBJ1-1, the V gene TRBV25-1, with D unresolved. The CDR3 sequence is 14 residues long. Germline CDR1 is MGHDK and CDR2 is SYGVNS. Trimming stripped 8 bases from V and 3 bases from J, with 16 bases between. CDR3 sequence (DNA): TGTGCCAGCGGCCTTGGCGGGGTGGACACTGAAGCTTTCTTT. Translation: CASGLGGVDTEAFF.

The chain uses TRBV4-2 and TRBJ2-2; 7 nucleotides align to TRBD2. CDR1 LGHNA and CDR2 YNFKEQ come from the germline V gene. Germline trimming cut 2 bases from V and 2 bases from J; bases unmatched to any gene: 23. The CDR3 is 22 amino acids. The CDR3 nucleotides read TGTGCCAGCAGCCAAAAACGGTTCCGGGCAGAACATTCAGCGGGAAACACCGGGGAGCTGTTTTTT. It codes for CASSQKRFRAEHSAGNTGELFF.

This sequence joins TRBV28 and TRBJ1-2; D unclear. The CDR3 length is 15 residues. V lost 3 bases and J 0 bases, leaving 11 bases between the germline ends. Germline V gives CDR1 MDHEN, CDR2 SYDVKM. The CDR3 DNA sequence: TGTGCCAGCAGTTTCGATGCGAGAGCTAACTATGGCTACACCTTC. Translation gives CASSFDARANYGYTF.

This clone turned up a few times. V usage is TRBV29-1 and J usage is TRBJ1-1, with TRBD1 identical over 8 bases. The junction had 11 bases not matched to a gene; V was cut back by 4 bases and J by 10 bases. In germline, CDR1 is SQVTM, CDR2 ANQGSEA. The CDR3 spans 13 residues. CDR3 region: CSVGGGQGGVAFF. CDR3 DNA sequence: TGCAGCGTTGGGGGCGGACAGGGAGGGGTAGCTTTCTTT.

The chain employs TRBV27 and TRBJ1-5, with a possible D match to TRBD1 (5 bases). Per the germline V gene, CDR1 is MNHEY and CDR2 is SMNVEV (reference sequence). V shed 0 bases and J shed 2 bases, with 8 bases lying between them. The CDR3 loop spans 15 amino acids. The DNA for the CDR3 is TGTGCCAGCAGTTTATCAGGGGCCCGCAATCAGCCCCAGCATTTT. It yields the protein CASSLSGARNQPQHF.

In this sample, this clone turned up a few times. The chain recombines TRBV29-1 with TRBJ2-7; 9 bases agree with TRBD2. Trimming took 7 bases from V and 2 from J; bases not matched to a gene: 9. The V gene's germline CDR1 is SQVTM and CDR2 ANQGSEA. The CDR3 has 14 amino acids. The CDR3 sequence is CSAYGTSTTYEQYF. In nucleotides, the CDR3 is TGCAGCGCCTACGGGACTAGCACTACCTACGAGCAGTACTTC.